Presented here are 4 T cell receptor beta chains from one specimen sequenced in a study of T cells expressing NK-cell markers. TCRdb reprocessed the 5' RACE reads; each CDR3 protein has one entry and no DNA is given. The sample has under 3,500 distinct CDR3 sequences. The sample taken for sequencing was blood T cells: a sorted CD56 or NKG2C T cell subset, CD4+ or CD8+ T cells, or bulk PBMC T cells (not recorded which). The source is a man aged 18-70 years in good health.

The chain has TRBV20-1 and TRBJ2-1; TCRdb's D call of TRBD2 is untestable without DNA. Germline V CDR1 and CDR2: DFQATT, SNEGSKA (reference sequence). CDR3 length: 16 residues. This CDR3 reads CSAPPLLAEGYNEQFF.

The chain uses TRBV30 and TRBJ2-1; TCRdb's D call of TRBD2 is untestable without DNA. Germline CDR1 is GTSNPN and CDR2 is SVGIG (reference sequence). The length of the CDR3 is 15 residues. The CDR3 reads CAWSPSSGGALEQFF. Full variable domain (missing parts from reference TRBV30 and TRBJ2-1): SQTIHQWPATLVQPVGSPLSLECTVEGTSNPNLYWYRQAAGRGLQLLFYSVGIGQISSEVPQNLSASRPQDRQFILSSKKLLLSDSGFYLCAWSPSSGGALEQFFGPGTRLTVL.

The chain employs TRBV28 and TRBJ2-2; the D call from TCRdb, TRBD1, cannot be confirmed without DNA. In germline, CDR1 is MDHEN, CDR2 SYDVKM. The CDR3 has 15 residues. CDR3: CASSFDRGAAGELFF.

The V call is TRBV6-2 or TRBV6-3, the J call TRBJ1-5; absent DNA, TCRdb's TRBD1 call cannot be checked. Germline CDR1 is MNHEY and CDR2 is SVGEGT. The CDR3 runs 15 residues. The CDR3 spells CASTENPGSNQPQHF.